These 8 T cell receptor beta chains were sequenced from one sample in a study of response to subunit inactivated influenza vaccine. MiXCR was run by TCRdb on the RT-PCR reads, yielding one entry per CDR3 protein. This table has some 540,000 distinct CDR3 sequences, roughly 25% appearing once. The same sample was also studied in work on T cells expressing NK-cell markers. That report adds: TCR beta cDNA was made by 5'RACE template switching with UMIs.

The specimen comprised CD4+ T cells sorted from PBMCs, sampled 11 to 12 days after vaccination. The receptor set was obtained from a man aged 50 to 60 who received an inactivated influenza vaccine.

The chain joins TRBV12-3 or TRBV12-4 to TRBJ2-4; perhaps D is TRBD1 or TRBD2 (5 bases each). The V gene lost 7 bases and the J gene lost 10 bases, with 14 bases spanning the gap. The CDR3 runs 12 residues. As DNA, the CDR3 is TGTGCCAGCACTCCAGGAGAGGGGATTCAGTACTTC. Protein sequence: CASTPGEGIQYF.

This clonotype has just a few counts. The chain is built from TRBV7-9 and TRBJ2-5; 8 positions agree with TRBD2. This CDR3 is built from 17 residues. Germline lookup yields CDR1 SEHNR and CDR2 FQNEAQ (reference sequence). Trimming removed 1 base from V and 4 bases from J; junction bases left unmatched: 11. The CDR3 DNA follows: TGTGCCAGCAGCTTAGGTACTAGCGGAGGGTCTGGAGAGACCCAGTACTTC. Encoded protein: CASSLGTSGGSGETQYF.

The rearrangement links TRBV6-2 or TRBV6-3 to TRBJ2-7, with 8 bases fitting TRBD1. V was pared by 2 bases and J by 2 bases, with 5 bases of the junction left unmatched. CDR1 and CDR2 (germline): MNHEY, SVGEGT. CDR3 length equals 15 residues. CDR3 in DNA: TGTGCCAGCAGTTACGACAGGGGCGAGCCCTACGAGCAGTACTTC. Protein: CASSYDRGEPYEQYF.

This clonotype occurred many times. This chain uses TRBV5-1 with TRBJ2-7; unclear D gene. Germline V gene sequence: CDR1 SGHRS, CDR2 YFSETQ. The CDR3 totals 12 residues. The V end lost 3 bases, the J end lost 3 bases, and 7 bases lay between the germline ends. This chain's CDR3 is CASSSQIYEQYF. For the CDR3, the DNA is TGCGCCAGCAGCTCTCAAATCTACGAGCAGTACTTC.

This clonotype was counted ten times or more. V and J are TRBV5-1 and TRBJ2-1; D is perhaps TRBD1 (6 bases). The germline V and J ends were trimmed by 4 bases and 12 bases, with 14 bases remaining between them. CDR1 is SGHRS, CDR2 YFSETQ, per germline. The CDR3 covers 12 residues. CDR3 in DNA: TGCGCCAGCAGCGCCACAGGGTTTGGGCAGTTCTTC. This gives the protein CASSATGFGQFF.

The chain joins TRBV20-1 to TRBJ2-7; 7 bases map to TRBD1. The CDR3 has 15 amino acids. J gave up 0 bases and V 3 bases, and 8 bases lay outside the gene matches. Per germline, CDR1 DFQATT and CDR2 SNEGSKA (reference sequence). The DNA for the CDR3 is TGCAGTGCTAGGCCCCCGACAGGGCTCTCCTACGAGCAGTACTTC. It codes for CSARPPTGLSYEQYF.

Here the CDR3 DNA reads TGTGCCAGCAGCCCCGTCCAGGTCCCCCTCTACCTAGCGGGGGGGCCTGAGACCCAGTACTTC. This sequence encodes CASSPVQVPLYLAGGPETQYF. The chain uses TRBV11-2 and TRBJ2-5, with 12 positions matching TRBD2. The length of the CDR3 is 21 residues. CDR1 SGHAT and CDR2 FQNNGV come from the germline V gene. Trimming removed 5 bases from V and 5 bases from J; junction bases left unmatched: 24.

The table lists this clonotype with a few counts. V and J are TRBV30 and TRBJ1-1, with D perhaps matching TRBD1 (5 bases). This CDR3 spans 15 amino acids. V lost 2 bases and J lost 2, with 15 bases in between. Germline V gene data show CDR1 as GTSNPN and CDR2 as SVGIG (reference sequence). In DNA form, the CDR3 reads TGTGCCTGGAGTAGGAGGGATAGGGGTAACACTGAAGCTTTCTTT. Its translation is CAWSRRDRGNTEAFF.